The T cell receptor beta chain described here comes from a study of T cell responses to AZD1222 COVID-19 vaccine. General study findings and limits: Only after the peak T cell response were repertoires sampled. Seropositive at baseline were only six AZD1222 recipients. Females made up more of the donors, who were largely white British, and clonal diversity may have come out too low.

Germline CDR1 reads SGHRS; CDR2 reads YFSETQ. V was pared by 2 bases and J by 0 bases, with 8 bases between. The CDR3 has 14 residues. The protocol was immunoSEQ multiplex PCR, while the TCRdb copy is restricted to in-frame clones and leaves out a portion. The data contain 150,000 to 200,000 clones, approximately 94% of them singletons. Of note for this clone: The target antigen is unknown.

Sequencing used peripheral blood, obtained 28 days after the second AZD1222 dose. The sequence was collected from an adult who received the AZD1222 COVID-19 vaccine. This sequence joins TRBV5-1 and TRBJ1-1, with D possibly being TRBD1 (6 bases). The CDR3 nucleotides are TGCGCCAGCAGCTTCAGGGGCATGAACACTGAAGCTTTCTTT. It is translated as CASSFRGMNTEAFF.